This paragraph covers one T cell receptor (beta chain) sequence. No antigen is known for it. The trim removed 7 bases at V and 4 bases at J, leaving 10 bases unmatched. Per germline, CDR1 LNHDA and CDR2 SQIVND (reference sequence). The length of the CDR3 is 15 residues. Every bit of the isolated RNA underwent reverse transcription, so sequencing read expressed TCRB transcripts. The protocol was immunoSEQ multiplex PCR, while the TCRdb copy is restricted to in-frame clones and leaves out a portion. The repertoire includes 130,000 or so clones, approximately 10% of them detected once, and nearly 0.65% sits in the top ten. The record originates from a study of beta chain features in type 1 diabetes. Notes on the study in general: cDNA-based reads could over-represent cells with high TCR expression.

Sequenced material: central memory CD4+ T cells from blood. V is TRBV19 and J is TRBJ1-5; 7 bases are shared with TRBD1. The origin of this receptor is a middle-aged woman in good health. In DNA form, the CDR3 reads TGTGCCAGTACCCCAGGGGGTACCTGGAATCAGCCCCAGCATTTT. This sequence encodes CASTPGGTWNQPQHF. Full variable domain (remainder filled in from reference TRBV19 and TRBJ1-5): DGGITQSPKYLFRKEGQNVTLSCEQNLNHDAMYWYRQDPGQGLRLIYYSQIVNDFQKGDIAEGYSVSREKKESFPLTVTSAQKNPTAFYLCASTPGGTWNQPQHFGDGTRLSIL.